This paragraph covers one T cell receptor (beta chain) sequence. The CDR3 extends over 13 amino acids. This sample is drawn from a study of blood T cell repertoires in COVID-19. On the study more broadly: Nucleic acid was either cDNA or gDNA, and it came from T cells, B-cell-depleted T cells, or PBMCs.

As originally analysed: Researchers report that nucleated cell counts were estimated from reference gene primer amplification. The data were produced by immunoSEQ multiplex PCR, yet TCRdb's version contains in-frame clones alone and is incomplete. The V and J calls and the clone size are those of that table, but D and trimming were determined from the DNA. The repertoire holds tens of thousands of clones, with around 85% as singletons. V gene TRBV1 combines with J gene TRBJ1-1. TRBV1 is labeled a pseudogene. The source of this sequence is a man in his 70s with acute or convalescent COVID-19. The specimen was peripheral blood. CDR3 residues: CTRTLPPNTEAFF. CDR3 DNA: TGCACCAGGACTCTTCCTCCGAACACTGAAGCTTTCTTT.